The 21 T cell receptor beta chains given below trace back to one sample, sequenced in a study of blood T cell repertoires in COVID-19. Clones were sequenced by immunoSEQ multiplex PCR, and TCRdb holds only the in-frame ones, with some missing. Of fewer than 350,000 clones listed, approximately 86% are singletons. Sequencing was performed on PBMCs or T cells enriched from blood (not recorded which). The receptor set was obtained from a woman in her thirties or forties with acute COVID-19.

The genes are TRBV4-1 and TRBJ1-2, with 11 positions matching TRBD1. CDR1 is MGHRA, CDR2 YSYEKL, per germline. V was pared by 3 bases and J by 4 bases, with 13 bases of the junction left unmatched. The CDR3 runs to 18 residues. DNA for the CDR3: TGCGCCAGCAGCCAGGATAACGGACAGGGGGCGTTAAGCTATGGCTACACCTTC. It codes for CASSQDNGQGALSYGYTF.

For this clone: A read error may produce the germline difference seen at one junction end. The chain has TRBV7-2 and TRBJ2-1; 11 bases fit TRBD1. Germline CDR1 and CDR2: SGHTA and FQGNSA. This CDR3 has 16 residues. The CDR3 DNA follows: TGTGCCAGCAGCCTAGCAGGGACAGGGGGTTTACATGAGCAGTTCTTC. Encoded protein: CASSLAGTGGLHEQFF. The variable domain in full, with the rest retrieved from reference TRBV7-2 and TRBJ2-1, is GAGVSQSPSNKVTEKGKDVELRCDPISGHTALYWYRQSLGQGLEFLIYFQGNSAPDKSGLPSDRFSAERTGGSVSTLTIQRTQQEDSAVYLCASSLAGTGGLHEQFFGPGTRLTVL.

J is TRBJ1-2 and V is TRBV5-1; 11 nucleotides align to TRBD1. Germline V gene lookup returns CDR1 SGHRS and CDR2 YFSETQ. The CDR3 consists of 14 residues. J gave up 5 bases and V 4 bases, and 4 bases lay outside the gene matches. CDR3 protein: CASSTDRGQYGYTF. The DNA for the CDR3 is TGCGCCAGCAGCACGGACAGGGGGCAATATGGCTACACCTTC.

The rearrangement links TRBV29-1 to TRBJ1-2; 7 nucleotides match TRBD1. J was trimmed by 1 base and V by 4 bases; bases with no gene match: 6. The CDR3 length is 14 residues. Per the germline V gene, CDR1 is SQVTM and CDR2 is ANQGSEA. CDR3 in DNA: TGCAGCGTTGGAGAGGGGGCGCTTAACTATGGCTACACCTTC. Encoded protein: CSVGEGALNYGYTF.

The CDR3, as DNA: TGTGCCAGCAGCTTCGGTGATGGCTACACCTTC. This encodes CASSFGDGYTF. The chain uses TRBV7-9 and TRBJ1-2, with D unresolved. Germline V gene sequence: CDR1 SEHNR, CDR2 FQNEAQ (reference sequence). The CDR3 runs 11 residues. V lost 3 bases and J 6 bases, leaving 5 bases between the germline ends.

This chain links TRBV9 with TRBJ2-1, with 7 positions matching TRBD2. This CDR3 has 14 amino acids. Germline CDR1 is SGDLS and CDR2 is YYNGEE. The V segment lost 4 bases and the J segment 5 bases; nucleotides outside the gene matches: 6. CDR3 in amino acids: CASSPGGRDNEQFF. The CDR3 coding sequence is TGTGCCAGCAGCCCCGGGGGGAGAGACAATGAGCAGTTCTTC.

J is TRBJ1-1 and V is TRBV5-1, with a tentative D call TRBD1 (5 bases). V was shortened by 5 bases and J by 1 base, with 21 bases between the two germline ends. The germline gives CDR1 SGHRS, CDR2 YFSETQ. This CDR3 is built from 17 residues. CDR3 sequence reads: CASRVWTSRTKNTEAFF. For the CDR3, the DNA is TGCGCCAGCAGAGTTTGGACATCACGAACCAAGAACACTGAAGCTTTCTTT.

The rearrangement joins TRBV29-1 to TRBJ1-1, with TRBD1 matching over 10 bases. This CDR3 spans 13 amino acids. V was pared by 1 base and J by 4 bases, with 0 bases of the junction left unmatched. Germline values: CDR1 SQVTM, CDR2 ANQGSEA. CDR3 region: CSVEGTGGTEAFF. CDR3 DNA sequence: TGCAGCGTTGAAGGGACAGGGGGCACTGAAGCTTTCTTT.

The CDR3 nucleotides are TGTGCCAGCAGCCTACTCGGGAGTACCTACGAGCAGTACTTC. Protein product: CASSLLGSTYEQYF. The chain employs TRBV6-2 or TRBV6-3 and TRBJ2-7; D is possibly TRBD2 (6 bases). Germline values: CDR1 MNHEY, CDR2 SVGEGT. The ends were cut back, 6 bases at V and 2 bases at J, with 14 bases in the middle. This CDR3 is built from 14 residues.

The chain combines TRBV10-3 with TRBJ2-7; a possible D gene is TRBD2 (5 bases). CDR3 size: 15 residues. V lost 3 bases and J lost 1, with 13 bases in between. CDR1 and CDR2 (germline): ENHRY, SYGVKD. CDR3 loop: CAISEAAALSYEQYF. DNA for the CDR3: TGTGCCATCAGTGAAGCGGCAGCACTTTCCTACGAGCAGTACTTC.

The V and J genes are TRBV7-2 and TRBJ2-3, with 7 bases matching TRBD2. V shed 4 bases and J 5 bases; nucleotides not matched to a gene: 21. There are 19 residues in the CDR3. The germline V gene has CDR1 SGHTA and CDR2 FQGNSA. In DNA form, the CDR3 reads TGTGCCAGCAGCTCACGAGGCTGGGCGGGGGAACCACTAGTAGATACGCAGTATTTT. Residues: CASSSRGWAGEPLVDTQYF.

The gene calls are TRBV28 and TRBJ2-5; 8 positions match TRBD1. Germline V CDR1 and CDR2: MDHEN, SYDVKM. The CDR3 sequence is 16 residues long. After removal of 6 bases from V and 5 bases from J, the junction contained 14 bases not matched to a gene. Written as DNA, the CDR3 is TGTGCCAGCAGCCCCAGCCCGGGACAGGACGTCGAGACCCAGTACTTC. It encodes CASSPSPGQDVETQYF. The full variable domain, with the rest looked up from reference TRBV28 and TRBJ2-5, is DVKVTQSSRYLVKRTGEKVFLECVQDMDHENMFWYRQDPGLGLRLIYFSYDVKMKEKGDIPEGYSVSREKKERFSLILESASTNQTSMYLCASSPSPGQDVETQYFGPGTRLLVL.

The J gene is TRBJ1-2, the V gene TRBV29-1; 7 positions match TRBD1. This CDR3 is 12 amino acids long. CDR1 and CDR2 (germline): SQVTM, ANQGSEA. Losses at the gene ends were 5 bases for V and 3 bases for J; bases not matched to a gene: 3. The CDR3 loop is CSVQGQDYGYTF. The CDR3 bases are TGCAGCGTTCAAGGACAGGACTATGGCTACACCTTC. The variable domain in full, with the rest retrieved from reference TRBV29-1 and TRBJ1-2, is SAVISQKPSRDICQRGTSLTIQCQVDSQVTMMFWYRQQPGQSLTLIATANQGSEATYESGFVIDKFPISRPNLTFSTLTVSNMSPEDSSIYLCSVQGQDYGYTFGSGTRLTVV.

The genes are TRBV27 and TRBJ1-5; TRBD1 aligns across 10 bases. This CDR3 is 18 amino acids long. The J segment lost 1 base and the V segment lost 5 bases, leaving 11 bases of the junction unmatched. Per germline, CDR1 MNHEY and CDR2 SMNVEV (reference sequence). The CDR3 nucleotides are TGTGCCAGCAGTCCACGGACAGGGGGTACATTCAGCAATCAGCCCCAGCATTTT. Translation: CASSPRTGGTFSNQPQHF.

CDR3 loop: CASSATGTTGTGELFF. The CDR3 coding sequence is TGTGCCAGCAGTGCAACCGGAACGACGGGAACCGGGGAGCTGTTTTTT. The genes are TRBV25-1 and TRBJ2-2; D perhaps matches TRBD2 (5 bases). CDR1 is MGHDK, CDR2 SYGVNS, per germline. Trimming shortened V by 4 bases and J by 5 bases, and 17 bases separated the two germline ends. This CDR3 is 16 amino acids long.

This clone was detected a few times. The chain links TRBV3-1 (or the pseudogene TRBV3-2) to TRBJ2-2; 7 nucleotides agree with TRBD1. The CDR3 totals 14 residues. Germline CDR1 is LGHDT and CDR2 is YNNKEL (reference sequence). V lost 8 bases to trimming and J lost 1 base; unmatched junction nucleotides: 4. The CDR3 loop reads CASGYRGNTGELFF. CDR3 in DNA: TGTGCCAGCGGTTACAGGGGGAACACCGGGGAGCTGTTTTTT.

The chain joins TRBV19 to TRBJ1-2; D gene unclear. V lost 5 bases, J lost 4 bases, and 29 bases lay in between. There are 19 residues in the CDR3. Germline CDR1 reads LNHDA; CDR2 reads SQIVND (reference sequence). CDR3 sequence: CASSSPKELAGLWLYGYTF. The CDR3 nucleotides are TGTGCCAGTAGTTCTCCCAAAGAGTTGGCAGGTTTATGGCTCTATGGCTACACCTTC.

This chain joins TRBV3-1 (or the pseudogene TRBV3-2) and TRBJ1-1, with a weak D call TRBD1 (5 bases). CDR3 length: 14 residues. Deletions cut 5 bases from V and 5 bases from J, with 15 bases between. Per the germline V gene, CDR1 is LGHDT and CDR2 is YNNKEL (reference sequence). CDR3 protein: CASSLTGQGTEAFF. In nucleotides, the CDR3 is TGTGCCAGCAGCTTGACCGGTCAGGGAACTGAAGCTTTCTTT.

This clone turned up a few times. This rearrangement joins TRBV11-3 to TRBJ2-7; TRBD2 aligns across 8 bases. Losses at the gene ends were 5 bases for V and 3 bases for J; bases not matched to a gene: 9. The CDR3 sequence is 15 residues long. Per the germline V gene, CDR1 is SGHNT and CDR2 is YENEEA. The CDR3: CASSVSSGTNYEQYF. The CDR3 DNA follows: TGTGCCAGCAGCGTCAGTAGCGGGACGAACTACGAGCAGTACTTC.

This clone appeared a single time. Additional DNA sequences in this sample encode the identical CDR3. The chain combines TRBV7-3 with TRBJ1-5, with D unclear. The CDR3 has 13 residues. Germline values: CDR1 SGHTA, CDR2 FQGTGA. The V gene lost 2 bases and the J gene lost 4 bases, with 6 bases spanning the gap. DNA for the CDR3: TGTGCCAGCAGCTTAGGCAGGAATCAGCCCCAGCATTTT. Translation: CASSLGRNQPQHF.

J is TRBJ1-2 and V is TRBV4-2; possibly TRBD1 for D (5 bases). CDR3 size: 15 residues. Trimming cost V 0 bases and J 7 bases, with 15 bases left between them. Germline CDR1 LGHNA, CDR2 YNFKEQ. CDR3 bases: TGTGCCAGCAGCCAAGAGGGTACGGTTAGGGGTGGCTACACCTTC. This translates into CASSQEGTVRGGYTF.